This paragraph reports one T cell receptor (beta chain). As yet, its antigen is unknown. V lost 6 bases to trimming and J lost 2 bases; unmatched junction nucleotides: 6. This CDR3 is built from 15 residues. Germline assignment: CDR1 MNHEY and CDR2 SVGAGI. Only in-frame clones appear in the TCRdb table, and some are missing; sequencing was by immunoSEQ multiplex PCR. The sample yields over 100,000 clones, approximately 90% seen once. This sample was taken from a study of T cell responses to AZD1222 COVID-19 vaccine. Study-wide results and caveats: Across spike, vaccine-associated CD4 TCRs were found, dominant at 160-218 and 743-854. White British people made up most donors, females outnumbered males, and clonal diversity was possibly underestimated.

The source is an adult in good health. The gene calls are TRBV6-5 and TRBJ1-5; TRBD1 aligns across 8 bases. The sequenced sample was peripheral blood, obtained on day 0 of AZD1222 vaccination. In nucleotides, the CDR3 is TGTGCCAGCAGACCCCAGGGGGCAGGCAATCAGCCCCAGCATTTT. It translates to CASRPQGAGNQPQHF.